These 26 T cell receptor beta chains were sequenced from one sample in a study of CD8+CD57+ T cells in acquired aplastic anemia. Patients selected for sequencing had displayed CD8+CD57+ cell expansion by flow cytometry. Genomic DNA provided the template from which TCR beta VDJ and CDR3 profiles were obtained. TCRdb re-called the reads through MiXCR, storing one row per CDR3 protein. The sample gives about 150,000 distinct CDR3 sequences, about 48% of which show up once; less than 15% is in the top ten. Sequencing input: sorted CD4+, CD8+, or CD8+CD57+ T cells (not recorded which) from PBMCs. The receptors originated from a human donor with aplastic anemia.

This clonotype was seen at least ten times. This sequence joins TRBV27 and TRBJ2-7; 8 bases map to TRBD1. CDR1 and CDR2 (germline): MNHEY, SMNVEV (reference sequence). V trimming: 6 bases; J trimming: 4 bases; junction bases outside the gene matches: 5. The CDR3 has 13 amino acids. Written as DNA, the CDR3 is TGTGCCAGCAGCCTTTACAGGGGGTACGAGCAGTACTTC. Protein sequence: CASSLYRGYEQYF.

This clonotype was seen ten or more times. The chain uses TRBV4-3 and TRBJ1-1; maybe TRBD1 (6 bases). The CDR3 covers 15 residues. The V end was cut by 1 base, the J end by 5 bases, with 14 bases between. Germline CDR1 reads LGHNA; CDR2 reads YSLEER. The CDR3 is CASSQARGEGTEAFF. For the CDR3, the DNA is TGCGCCAGCAGCCAAGCCAGGGGTGAGGGGACTGAAGCTTTCTTT.

The genes are TRBV24-1 and TRBJ2-3; the match to TRBD1 covers 10 bases. CDR3 length equals 16 residues. From germline, CDR1 is KGHDR and CDR2 SFDVKD. After removal of 5 bases from V and 2 bases from J, the junction contained 6 bases not matched to a gene. CDR3: CATSALGTGATDTQYF. In nucleotides, the CDR3 is TGTGCCACCAGTGCCCTGGGGACAGGGGCCACAGATACGCAGTATTTT.

Only a few counts were recorded for this clonotype. The chain links TRBV5-8 to TRBJ2-7, with TRBD1 identical over 8 bases. This CDR3 comprises 15 residues. In germline, CDR1 is SGHTS, CDR2 YDEGEE. V lost 0 bases to trimming and J lost 3 bases; unmatched junction nucleotides: 5. The DNA of the CDR3 is TGTGCCAGCAGCTTGGCCACAGGGGGGTTCTACGAGCAGTACTTC. Protein sequence: CASSLATGGFYEQYF.

This clonotype appeared once. The rearrangement uses TRBV6-5 and TRBJ1-6, with 8 bases aligning to TRBD1. The CDR3 is 14 amino acids. Trimming at V came to 4 bases and at J to 13 bases, leaving 9 bases not matched to a gene. Germline V gene lookup returns CDR1 MNHEY and CDR2 SVGAGI. The CDR3 bases are TGTGCCAGCAGTTCACAGGGGGGGAAATTCCCCCTCCACTTT. This encodes CASSSQGGKFPLHF.

This clonotype was counted only a few times. The chain recombines TRBV5-5 with TRBJ2-7, with 7 bases that match TRBD1. The CDR3 runs 14 residues. Germline V gene sequence: CDR1 SGHKS, CDR2 YYEKEE (reference sequence). Losses at the gene ends were 1 base for V and 3 bases for J; bases not matched to a gene: 4. The CDR3 bases are TGTGCCAGCAGCTTGCAAGGACAGGTCTACGAGCAGTACTTC. Protein product: CASSLQGQVYEQYF.

This clonotype was detected many times. The chain has TRBV10-3 and TRBJ1-1, with D maybe TRBD1 (6 bases). Between the trimmed V and J ends, which lost 6 bases and 0 bases, there was a span of 20 bases. This CDR3 has 17 residues. CDR1 ENHRY and CDR2 SYGVKD come from the germline V gene. As DNA, the CDR3 is TGTGCCATCAGGGCCGGGACATTAAATTTTTTGAACACTGAAGCTTTCTTT. Its protein is CAIRAGTLNFLNTEAFF.

This clonotype is a singleton in its sample. The V and J genes are TRBV5-4 and TRBJ1-2; TRBD1 agrees at 9 bases. After removal of 4 bases from V and 5 bases from J, the junction contained 9 bases not matched to a gene. Germline V gene lookup returns CDR1 SGHNT and CDR2 YYREEE (reference sequence). CDR3 length equals 15 residues. CDR3 sequence: CASSLGQGRVYGYTF. In DNA form, the CDR3 reads TGTGCCAGCAGCCTGGGACAGGGAAGGGTTTATGGCTACACCTTC.

This clonotype was seen many times. This chain links TRBV12-3 or TRBV12-4 with TRBJ2-7; D may be TRBD1 or TRBD2 (5 bases each). CDR3 length: 15 residues. V was pared by 4 bases and J by 1 base, with 14 bases between. The CDR3 region is CASSWGTRTSYEQYF. DNA of the CDR3: TGTGCCAGCAGTTGGGGGACCCGGACGTCCTACGAGCAGTACTTC.

This chain uses TRBV6-5 with TRBJ2-7, with D possibly being TRBD1 (6 bases). The ends were cut back, 1 base at V and 4 bases at J, with 11 bases in the middle. This CDR3 has 14 residues. Germline V gene sequence: CDR1 MNHEY, CDR2 SVGAGI. The CDR3 bases are TGTGCCAGCAGTTACTTGGACAGCTTATACGAGCAGTACTTC. Translating gives CASSYLDSLYEQYF.

This clonotype was counted once. Sequence at one end of the junction differs from germline and may be a read error. CDR3 DNA sequence: TGTGCCAGCAGCCTGGCAGGAGACTACGACCAGTACTTC. It is translated as CASSLAGDYDQYF. This rearrangement joins TRBV7-9 to TRBJ2-7, with D perhaps matching TRBD2 (5 bases). The CDR3 covers 13 residues. Germline V gives CDR1 SEHNR, CDR2 FQNEAQ (reference sequence).

This clonotype has ten or more counts. The V call is TRBV4-1, the J call TRBJ2-7; 11 bases map to TRBD1. V lost 3 bases and J lost 7; bases outside the gene matches: 17. There are 18 residues in the CDR3. The germline CDR1 and CDR2 sequences are MGHRA and YSYEKL. The CDR3 DNA sequence: TGCGCCAGCAGCCAGATAGACAATGCGGGGACAGGGGGTAGGGAGCAGTACTTC. This sequence encodes CASSQIDNAGTGGREQYF.

The chain couples TRBV6-5 to TRBJ1-1, with D perhaps matching TRBD1 (6 bases). Germline values: CDR1 MNHEY, CDR2 SVGAGI. Trimming stripped 0 bases from V and 4 bases from J, with 9 bases between. The CDR3 spans 14 residues. CDR3 protein: CASSYSGGRTEAFF. CDR3 DNA: TGTGCCAGCAGTTACTCAGGGGGGCGCACTGAAGCTTTCTTT.

The V and J genes are TRBV19 and TRBJ1-6; 8 bases line up with TRBD1. The germline gives CDR1 LNHDA, CDR2 SQIVND (reference sequence). The CDR3 runs 13 residues. V lost 8 bases and J lost 10; bases outside the gene matches: 7. CDR3 bases: TGTGCCAGTTCTAGGACAGGGTTGTCACCCCTCCACTTT. Translated: CASSRTGLSPLHF.

The chain is built from TRBV2 and TRBJ2-7, with D possibly matching TRBD1 (6 bases). Trimming removed 7 bases at V and 7 bases at J, with 17 bases between. CDR1 is SNHLY and CDR2 is FYNNEI in the germline V gene. The CDR3 is 13 amino acids. In DNA form, the CDR3 reads TGTGCCAGCATCCGGGACACCCCTTGGGAGCAGTACTTC. Translated: CASIRDTPWEQYF.

The CDR3 is CASSTLEDVLFEQYF. The CDR3 DNA reads TGTGCCAGCAGTACCTTGGAGGACGTACTATTCGAGCAGTACTTC. The V gene is TRBV2, the J gene TRBJ2-7; weak D call: TRBD2 (5 bases). This CDR3 spans 15 amino acids. V dropped 5 bases and J dropped 6 bases, with 20 bases sitting between them. From germline, CDR1 is SNHLY and CDR2 FYNNEI.

In its sample, this clonotype was seen many times. V gene TRBV2 combines with J gene TRBJ2-7; 8 bases fit TRBD2. Germline trimming cut 6 bases from V and 6 bases from J; bases unmatched to any gene: 10. CDR1 is SNHLY, CDR2 FYNNEI, per germline. The CDR3 runs 14 residues. In DNA, the CDR3 is TGTGCCAGCAGGGCGGGGGGCCTGAGAGGCGAGCAGTACTTC. This gives the protein CASRAGGLRGEQYF.

This clonotype was counted at least ten times. This chain uses TRBV7-9 with TRBJ2-1; D remains unclear. The CDR3 extends over 14 amino acids. The V end lost 0 bases, the J end lost 0 bases, and 3 bases lay between the germline ends. In germline, CDR1 is SEHNR, CDR2 FQNEAQ (reference sequence). CDR3 region: CASSLAGSYNEQFF. The CDR3 DNA reads as TGTGCCAGCAGCTTAGCGGGCTCCTACAATGAGCAGTTCTTC.

The chain couples TRBV7-3 to TRBJ2-5, with unresolved D. The CDR3 is 11 residues long. In germline, CDR1 is SGHTA, CDR2 FQGTGA. V was cut by 5 bases and J by 9 bases, with 10 bases left in between. The CDR3 DNA is TGTGCCAGCAGCCCCGGCCGAGCCCAGTACTTC. It translates to CASSPGRAQYF.

V is TRBV20-1 and J is TRBJ2-7; 7 bases map to TRBD2. The germline V gene has CDR1 DFQATT and CDR2 SNEGSKA (reference sequence). The CDR3 has 15 residues. The CDR3 loop reads CSPPWGREESYEQYF. The DNA for the CDR3 is TGCAGCCCCCCGTGGGGGAGGGAGGAGTCCTACGAGCAGTACTTC.

In its sample, this clonotype was seen a few times. This sequence joins TRBV11-2 and TRBJ1-1, with a weak D call TRBD1 (6 bases). This CDR3 region has 15 residues. V was cut by 0 bases and J by 3 bases, with 11 bases left in between. The germline V gene encodes CDR1 SGHAT and CDR2 FQNNGV. CDR3 residues: CASSLDRGRYTEAFF. The CDR3 coding sequence is TGTGCCAGCAGCTTAGATCGGGGGCGATACACTGAAGCTTTCTTT.

In its sample, this clonotype ranks as large (0.1 to 1%). The chain joins TRBV19 to TRBJ1-5; D remains ambiguous. Trimming pared 3 bases from V and 6 bases from J, leaving 9 bases between. Germline assignment: CDR1 LNHDA and CDR2 SQIVND (reference sequence). The CDR3 runs to 13 residues. CDR3 amino acids: CASSIGYGQPQHF. CDR3 DNA sequence: TGTGCCAGTAGTATTGGGTATGGTCAGCCCCAGCATTTT.

The rearrangement links TRBV10-3 to TRBJ2-3, with TRBD2 as a possible D gene (5 bases). The ends were cut back, 3 bases at V and 0 bases at J, with 19 bases in the middle. Germline lookup yields CDR1 ENHRY and CDR2 SYGVKD. This CDR3 is 18 amino acids long. The CDR3 protein is CAISDSPYPGISTDTQYF. CDR3 nucleotide sequence: TGTGCCATCAGTGACAGCCCGTACCCGGGGATTAGCACAGATACGCAGTATTTT.

This clonotype was seen ten or more times. The CDR3 protein is CASSLTGLANEQFF. In DNA form, the CDR3 reads TGTGCCAGCAGCTTAACGGGACTAGCCAATGAGCAGTTCTTC. The chain carries TRBV7-3 and TRBJ2-1, with TRBD2 matching 9 bases. Germline V gene sequence: CDR1 SGHTA, CDR2 FQGTGA. V shed 0 bases, J shed 6 bases, and the junction held 0 bases outside the gene matches. This CDR3 spans 14 amino acids.

With regard to this clonotype: This could be a read error, since a much larger clone is one nucleotide away. This chain uses TRBV5-1 with TRBJ2-5; TRBD2 agrees at 8 bases. Germline lookup yields CDR1 SGHRS and CDR2 YFSETQ. The CDR3 runs 15 residues. The CDR3 sequence: CASSANGGAQETQHF. The DNA for the CDR3 is TGCGCCAGCAGCGCGAACGGGGGGGCCCAAGAGACCCAGCACTTC.

This clonotype came up many times. The chain recombines TRBV9 with TRBJ2-5, with a tentative D call TRBD2 (6 bases). The CDR3 is 16 amino acids. V lost 2 bases to trimming and J lost 1 base, with 15 bases between them. Germline V CDR1 and CDR2: SGDLS, YYNGEE. Here the CDR3 reads CASSVQAGRTQETQYF. DNA for the CDR3: TGTGCCAGCAGCGTCCAAGCGGGTCGGACCCAAGAGACCCAGTACTTC. Variable domain in full (rest from reference TRBV9 and TRBJ2-5): DSGVTQTPKHLITATGQRVTLRCSPRSGDLSVYWYQQSLDQGLQFLIQYYNGEERAKGNILERFSAQQFPDLHSELNLSSLELGDSALYFCASSVQAGRTQETQYFGPGTRLLVL.